The 6 T cell receptor beta chains below all came from one sample that was sequenced in a study of regulatory T cells in long-lasting Graves disease. In building TCR beta libraries, iRepertoire HTBI primers were used together with Arm-PCR of CDR3 regions. TCRdb re-called the multiplex PCR reads with MiXCR, one entry per CDR3 protein. The profile covers about 530,000 distinct CDR3 sequences, with roughly a sixth appearing a single time and 25% taken by the ten largest. Regarding time point: newly diagnosed GD, antithyroid drugs for less than 3 months. TCR sequences were obtained from RNA taken from PBMCs. The same sample was also studied in work on T cells in Graves' hyperthyroidism and ophthalmopathy.

The material sequenced was peripheral blood mononuclear cells (PBMCs), taken at new diagnosis, from a patient treated with antithyroid drugs. All receptors derive from a woman aged 35-65 years with Graves disease.

This clonotype has at least ten counts. The chain couples TRBV10-3 to TRBJ2-5; 10 bases agree with TRBD1. The germline CDR1 and CDR2 sequences are ENHRY and SYGVKD. J gave up 6 bases and V 6 bases, and 7 bases lay outside the gene matches. CDR3 length: 14 residues. CDR3 nucleotides: TGTGCCATCAGCCCCGGGACAGGGGTAAAGACCCAGTACTTC. This sequence encodes CAISPGTGVKTQYF.

At least ten counts were recorded for this clonotype. This sequence joins TRBV20-1 and TRBJ1-2, with 9 bases fitting TRBD1. Germline-derived CDR1 and CDR2 are DFQATT and SNEGSKA (reference sequence). This CDR3 has 11 amino acids. J was trimmed by 5 bases and V by 5 bases; bases with no gene match: 0. CDR3 sequence: CSADRGYGYTF. CDR3 nucleotide sequence: TGCAGTGCTGACAGGGGGTATGGCTACACCTTC.

This clonotype was seen a few times. The rearrangement uses TRBV29-1 and TRBJ1-1; D ambiguous. The V gene lost 4 bases and the J gene lost 3 bases, with 9 bases spanning the gap. Germline CDR1 and CDR2: SQVTM and ANQGSEA. The CDR3 is 12 residues long. In DNA form, the CDR3 reads TGCAGCGTTGTGAGGAGGGACACTGAAGCTTTCTTT. This translates into CSVVRRDTEAFF.

Worth noting for this clonotype: A much more abundant neighbour one base away suggests this may be a read error. This chain uses TRBV29-1 with TRBJ1-1; D is unresolved. The CDR3 has 11 amino acids. Germline CDR1 is SQVTM and CDR2 is ANQGSEA. The DNA of the CDR3 is TGCAGCGCCGAGTCGTACACTGAAGCTCTCTTT. It codes for CSAESYTEALF.

This clonotype was recorded a few times. The rearrangement links TRBV7-9 to TRBJ2-1; D is ambiguous. Trimming shortened V by 5 bases and J by 4 bases, and 15 bases separated the two germline ends. CDR1 is SEHNR and CDR2 is FQNEAQ in the germline V gene (reference sequence). The CDR3 totals 15 residues. CDR3 in DNA: TGTGCCAGCAGCATGACACCCTCTGGGTACAATGAGCAGTTCTTC. Translating it yields CASSMTPSGYNEQFF.

Ten or more counts support this clonotype. The genes are TRBV2 and TRBJ1-5; unclear D gene. Germline V gene data show CDR1 as SNHLY and CDR2 as FYNNEI. The V gene lost 2 bases and the J gene lost 6 bases, with 5 bases spanning the gap. The CDR3 length is 12 residues. CDR3 loop: CASSEYVQPQHF. The CDR3 bases are TGTGCCAGCAGTGAATACGTTCAGCCCCAGCATTTT.